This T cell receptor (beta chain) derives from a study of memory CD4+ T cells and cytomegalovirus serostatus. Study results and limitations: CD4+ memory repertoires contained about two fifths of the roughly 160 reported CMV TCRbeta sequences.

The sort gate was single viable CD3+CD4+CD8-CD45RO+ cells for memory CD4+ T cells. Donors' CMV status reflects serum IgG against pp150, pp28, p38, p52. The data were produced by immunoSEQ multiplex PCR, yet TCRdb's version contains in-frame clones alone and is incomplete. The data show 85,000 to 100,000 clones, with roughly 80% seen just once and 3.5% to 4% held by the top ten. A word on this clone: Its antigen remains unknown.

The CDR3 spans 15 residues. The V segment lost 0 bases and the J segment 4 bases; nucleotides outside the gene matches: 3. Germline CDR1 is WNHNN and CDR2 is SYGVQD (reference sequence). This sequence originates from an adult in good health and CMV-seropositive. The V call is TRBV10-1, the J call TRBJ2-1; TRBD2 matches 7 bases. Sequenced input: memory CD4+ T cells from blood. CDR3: CASSESTGGYNEQFF. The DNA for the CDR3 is TGCGCCAGCAGTGAGTCGACGGGAGGTTACAATGAGCAGTTCTTC.